This T cell receptor beta chain was retrieved from a study of Tregs in tolerant kidney transplant recipients. About this clone itself: Its cognate antigen is unknown.

Study-wide results and limits: Tregs expanded with activated donor B cells seemed most donor-specific. Biological reproducibility was not directly addressed, but technical replication error appeared minimal.

Generated by immunoSEQ multiplex PCR, the TCRdb table keeps only in-frame clones and is missing some. The repertoire holds approximately 45,000 clones, with roughly 95% as singletons. This CDR3 contains 14 residues. Germline CDR1 and CDR2: KGHSH and LQKENI. The V end was cut by 2 bases, the J end by 1 base, with 7 bases between. This clonotype originated in a human donor in good health. The chain couples TRBV18 to TRBJ2-3; unclear D gene. The sample taken for sequencing was Tregs from blood cultured with allogeneic cells. This CDR3 is CASSPGYGTDTQYF. The CDR3 nucleotides read TGTGCCAGCTCACCAGGGTATGGCACAGATACGCAGTATTTT.